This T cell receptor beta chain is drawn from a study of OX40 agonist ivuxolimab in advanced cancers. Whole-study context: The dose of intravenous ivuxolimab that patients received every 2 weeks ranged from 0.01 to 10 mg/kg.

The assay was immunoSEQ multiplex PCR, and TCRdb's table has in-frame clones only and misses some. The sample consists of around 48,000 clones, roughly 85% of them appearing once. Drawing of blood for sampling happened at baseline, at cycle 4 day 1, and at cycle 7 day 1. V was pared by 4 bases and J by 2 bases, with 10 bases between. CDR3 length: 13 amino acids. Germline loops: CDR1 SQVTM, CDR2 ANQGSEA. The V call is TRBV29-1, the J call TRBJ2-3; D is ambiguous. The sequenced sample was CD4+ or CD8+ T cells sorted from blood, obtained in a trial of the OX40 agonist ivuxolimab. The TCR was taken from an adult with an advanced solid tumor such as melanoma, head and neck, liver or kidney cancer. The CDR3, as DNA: TGCAGCGTTGTTGGCCTAAACACAGATACGCAGTATTTT. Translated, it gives CSVVGLNTDTQYF.